The subject of this entry is one T cell receptor beta chain. This specimen belongs to a study of blood T cells in healthy people across ages. The amount of total RNA extracted per sample was at least 6 micrograms. The authors ran a second PCR of about 7 to 11 cycles using a sample-barcoded 5' primer and a J-beta primer mix. A single record per CDR3 protein comes from TCRdb applying MiXCR to the 5' RACE reads. The sample lists 980,000 or so distinct CDR3 sequences; roughly 50% were seen once. Trimming left V 5 bases short and J 1 base short, with 13 bases between. Germline V gene data show CDR1 as SGHRS and CDR2 as YFSETQ. CDR3 length equals 14 residues.

Sequencing was performed on blood. This rearrangement joins TRBV5-1 to TRBJ2-7; TRBD1 is a possible D gene (6 bases). The receptor was derived from a man aged 30-40 years in good health. CDR3 sequence reads: CASRNQGQSYEQYF. DNA of the CDR3: TGCGCCAGCAGGAACCAGGGACAATCCTACGAGCAGTACTTC.